This record covers a single T cell receptor (beta chain). Its binding antigen is unknown. One base away there is no much larger clone; base qualities are not given. The immunoSEQ Assay, a bias-controlled multiplex PCR, was used to amplify TCRbeta CDR3 regions from genomic DNA. The study's processing was this. The number of nucleated cells in each sample was estimated from the amplification of reference gene primers within the assay. Sequence reads were collapsed and filtered to measure the absolute abundance of every unique TCRbeta CDR3 rearrangement. For each sample, productive Simpson clonality was calculated as the square root of Simpson's diversity index over productive rearrangements. Not all clones reach the TCRdb copy of this immuneACCESS table, which keeps in-frame sequences only. Checked studies attribute under half of the gap to unresolved V genes and leave the rest unexplained. D and trimming were read from the DNA, whereas the V and J calls and clone size are those reported in that table. Here the sample has 150,000 to 200,000 clones; about 83% occur a single time. The ten largest make up around an eighth of the sample.

The data are from a study of blood T cell repertoires in COVID-19 (dated by TCRdb to the early 2020s). Some background on the complete study: The collaborator samples originated in the United States, Italy and Spain and spanned the acute and convalescent phases of COVID-19. The prospective study material was composed of cDNA or gDNA derived from T cells, B-cell-depleted T cells, or PBMCs. The dataset comprised deeply sampled blood TCRbeta repertoires from subjects exposed to, actively infected with, or recovered from COVID-19. The repertoires were released in a freely available public database meant as a resource for research on the immune response to SARS-CoV-2. Samples were obtained from the ongoing ImmuneRACE study (first 160 participants) and from approximately 1,200 subjects provided by 6 global collaborators. A de-identified subject ID, COVID-19 status, age in years and sex were almost always included in the sample metadata. Where available, HLA class I and class II types were obtained from metadata supplied by the sample provider rather than from assay-based typing.

Study-wide findings and limitations: Clinical and demographic metadata were provided uncurated, with the amount varying by source and participant.

A distance of 14 bases separates the germline ends of V and J, which lose 4 bases and 3 bases respectively. The CDR3 runs 15 residues from the cysteine to the phenylalanine. This entry keeps only the CDR3 DNA: 45 bases, framed from base 1. CDR1 and CDR2 are read off the germline V gene as SGHDT and YYEEEE. In Seattle, one collaborating source enrolled patients while the infection was active and tracked those patients longitudinally over the course of disease. Collaborating institutions collected whole blood in K2EDTA tubes following their own protocols. For TCRbeta analysis, collaborators shipped samples as frozen whole blood, isolated PBMCs, or DNA extracted from either of those sample types.

The clonotype comes from a woman aged 70-85 years with COVID-19, enrolled during active disease. The specimen sequenced was peripheral blood. Rearrangement joined TRBV5-6 to TRBJ2-1; TRBD1 is a weak D gene call, 5 bases matching. Read as DNA, the sequence is TGTGCCAGCAGCGGGGCGCCACAAATCTACAATGAGCAGTTCTTC. Translation gives CASSGAPQIYNEQFF.